Following are 22 T cell receptor beta chains from one sample sequenced in a study of blood T cell repertoires in COVID-19. The method was immunoSEQ multiplex PCR; TCRdb's version includes in-frame clones alone and lacks a portion of them. The sample has 60,000 to 100,000 clones, around 90% seen once. The sample was peripheral blood. The receptor source for this set is a man aged 45-60 years with active COVID-19.

The chain has TRBV7-2 and TRBJ2-5; possible D gene TRBD2, 5 bases. The V end was cut by 1 base, the J end by 6 bases, with 15 bases between. The germline V gene encodes CDR1 SGHTA and CDR2 FQGNSA. CDR3 length: 15 amino acids. CDR3 region: CASSLETTHPKTQYF. The CDR3 DNA reads TGTGCCAGCAGCTTAGAGACTACCCACCCAAAGACCCAGTACTTC.

Here the CDR3 DNA reads TGTGCCAGCCGACAGGGAGCTCACTATGGCTACACCTTC. The encoded protein is CASRQGAHYGYTF. V and J are TRBV11-2 and TRBJ1-2, with TRBD1 matching over 7 bases. CDR1 and CDR2 from the germline V gene are SGHAT and FQNNGV. The length of the CDR3 is 13 residues. With V trimmed by 8 bases and J by 3 bases, 6 bases remained unmatched.

J is TRBJ2-1 and V is TRBV7-8; D perhaps matches TRBD1 (6 bases). Germline CDR1 SGHVS, CDR2 FQNEAQ. V lost 5 bases, J lost 0 bases, and 17 bases lay in between. The CDR3 extends over 17 amino acids. The CDR3 reads CASSPIPGHSSYNEQFF. DNA of the CDR3: TGTGCCAGCAGCCCAATCCCGGGACACAGCTCCTACAATGAGCAGTTCTTC.

This clone showed up just once. The gene calls are TRBV18 and TRBJ2-2, with unresolved D. The V gene's germline CDR1 is KGHSH and CDR2 LQKENI. With 6 bases removed from V and 6 bases from J, the gap between germline ends came to 8 bases. This CDR3 is 12 amino acids long. The CDR3 loop is CASSFEAGELFF. CDR3 DNA sequence: TGTGCCAGCTCCTTCGAGGCCGGGGAGCTGTTTTTT.

The chain is built from TRBV4-3 and TRBJ1-2, with D maybe TRBD1 (6 bases). Per the germline V gene, CDR1 is LGHNA and CDR2 is YSLEER. This CDR3 has 15 amino acids. V lost 4 bases and J lost 1, with 13 bases in between. The CDR3 loop reads CASSLDRINNYGYTF. Written as DNA, the CDR3 is TGCGCCAGCAGCCTTGACAGGATTAATAACTATGGCTACACCTTC.

This rearrangement joins TRBV3-1 (or the pseudogene TRBV3-2) to TRBJ2-7; D remains unclear. CDR1 is LGHDT, CDR2 YNNKEL, per germline (reference sequence). The V end lost 4 bases, the J end lost 6 bases, and 22 bases lay between the germline ends. The CDR3 loop spans 16 amino acids. CDR3 bases: TGTGCCAGCAGCCCCCGTCGGGTAGCCCCTGACGGCGAGCAGTACTTC. The encoded protein is CASSPRRVAPDGEQYF.

This chain connects TRBV4-1 to TRBJ1-2, with D tentatively TRBD1 (5 bases). The CDR3 totals 16 residues. Germline values: CDR1 MGHRA, CDR2 YSYEKL. V lost 0 bases, J lost 4 bases, and 15 bases lay in between. CDR3 nucleotide sequence: TGCGCCAGCAGCCAAGATGGGCAGGGATTGGTCTATGGCTACACCTTC. Encoded protein: CASSQDGQGLVYGYTF.

This chain links TRBV5-1 with TRBJ1-4; 7 nucleotides align to TRBD1. V gave up 1 base and J gave up 5 bases; unmatched junction bases: 8. The CDR3 is made up of 16 amino acids. Germline lookup yields CDR1 SGHRS and CDR2 YFSETQ. The chain's CDR3 is CASSLSSGRGNEKLFF. CDR3 DNA: TGCGCCAGCAGCTTGTCAAGCGGCAGGGGGAATGAAAAACTGTTTTTT.

The V gene is TRBV2, the J gene TRBJ1-2; 9 bases map to TRBD1. CDR1 and CDR2 from the germline V gene are SNHLY and FYNNEI. With 0 bases clipped from V and 6 bases from J, the junction kept 8 bases outside the gene matches. The CDR3 covers 16 residues. The CDR3 here is CASSEALRDRVHGYTF. DNA for the CDR3: TGTGCCAGCAGTGAAGCGCTTCGGGACAGGGTTCATGGCTACACCTTC.

The rearrangement joins TRBV4-3 to TRBJ1-6, with D possibly being TRBD1 (5 bases). The germline V gene has CDR1 LGHNA and CDR2 YSLEER. The V gene lost 5 bases and the J gene lost 5 bases, with 10 bases spanning the gap. The CDR3 loop spans 14 amino acids. The CDR3 here is CASSLRQNNSPLHF. DNA of the CDR3: TGCGCCAGCAGCTTACGACAGAATAATTCACCCCTCCACTTT.

The chain links TRBV5-4 to TRBJ2-1; 9 nucleotides align to TRBD1. From germline, CDR1 is SGHNT and CDR2 YYREEE (reference sequence). The CDR3 is 15 amino acids. After removal of 4 bases from V and 2 bases from J, the junction contained 4 bases not matched to a gene. CDR3 amino acids: CASSQGQGAYNEQFF. The CDR3 DNA sequence: TGTGCCAGCAGCCAGGGACAGGGCGCCTACAATGAGCAGTTCTTC. The full variable domain, its missing parts supplied by reference TRBV5-4 and TRBJ2-1, is ETGVTQSPTHLIKTRGQQVTLRCSSQSGHNTVSWYQQALGQGPQFIFQYYREEENGRGNFPPRFSGLQFPNYSSELNVNALELDDSALYLCASSQGQGAYNEQFFGPGTRLTVL.

This chain connects TRBV18 to TRBJ2-5, with D possibly being TRBD1 (5 bases). Between the trimmed V and J ends, which lost 2 bases and 1 base, there was a span of 8 bases. Germline assignment: CDR1 KGHSH and CDR2 LQKENI. This CDR3 has 14 residues. The CDR3 DNA follows: TGTGCCAGCTCACCAGGGGCCGCCCAAGAGACCCAGTACTTC. It codes for CASSPGAAQETQYF.

This sequence joins TRBV6-2 or TRBV6-3 and TRBJ2-1, with D maybe TRBD1 (6 bases). In germline, CDR1 is MNHEY, CDR2 SVGEGT. CDR3 size: 17 residues. V was cut by 2 bases and J by 0 bases, with 14 bases left in between. The CDR3 spells CASSYAAGTNSYNEQFF. Written as DNA, the CDR3 is TGTGCCAGCAGTTACGCCGCCGGGACAAACTCCTACAATGAGCAGTTCTTC.

This clone has just one count. In DNA form, the CDR3 reads TGCGCCAGCAGCTCCCCAGACACGAGCTCCTACAATGAGCAGTTCTTC. This translates into CASSSPDTSSYNEQFF. J is TRBJ2-1 and V is TRBV5-1; D is uncertain. With 3 bases removed from V and 0 bases from J, the gap between germline ends came to 13 bases. Germline V gene lookup returns CDR1 SGHRS and CDR2 YFSETQ. The CDR3 covers 16 residues.

The rearrangement uses TRBV19 and TRBJ1-5; D is possibly TRBD1 (6 bases). V gave up 5 bases and J gave up 0 bases, with 14 bases separating them. The length of the CDR3 is 16 residues. Looked up from germline, CDR1 is LNHDA and CDR2 is SQIVND (reference sequence). CDR3 protein: CASSFGQINSNQPQHF. CDR3 sequence (DNA): TGTGCCAGTAGTTTCGGACAGATAAATAGCAATCAGCCCCAGCATTTT.

The rearrangement uses TRBV19 and TRBJ1-1, with TRBD1 as a possible D gene (6 bases). V gave up 4 bases and J gave up 3 bases, with 21 bases separating them. CDR1 is LNHDA, CDR2 SQIVND, per germline (reference sequence). This CDR3 is 17 amino acids long. The CDR3 loop is CASSSRRWGRGYTEAFF. The CDR3 coding sequence is TGTGCCAGTAGTAGTCGGCGGTGGGGGCGGGGGTACACTGAAGCTTTCTTT.

This clone has just a few counts. The J gene is TRBJ1-3, the V gene TRBV5-1; tentative D call: TRBD1 (6 bases). This CDR3 is built from 15 residues. Germline values: CDR1 SGHRS, CDR2 YFSETQ. Trimming stripped 0 bases from V and 2 bases from J, with 9 bases between. The CDR3: CASSLGSGAGNTIYF. The CDR3 DNA reads as TGCGCCAGCAGCTTGGGGTCAGGGGCTGGAAACACCATATATTTT.

The chain joins TRBV7-2 to TRBJ1-5; TRBD1 matches at 8 bases. V was pared by 5 bases and J by 4 bases, with 4 bases of the junction left unmatched. Germline values: CDR1 SGHTA, CDR2 FQGNSA. The CDR3 extends over 14 amino acids. CDR3 nucleotide sequence: TGTGCCAGCAGCGCCCGACAGGGGAATCAGCCCCAGCATTTT. It yields the protein CASSARQGNQPQHF. The whole variable domain, filled in from reference TRBV7-2 and TRBJ1-5, reads GAGVSQSPSNKVTEKGKDVELRCDPISGHTALYWYRQSLGQGLEFLIYFQGNSAPDKSGLPSDRFSAERTGGSVSTLTIQRTQQEDSAVYLCASSARQGNQPQHFGDGTRLSIL.

This clone was seen once. This chain links TRBV12-3 or TRBV12-4 with TRBJ1-5; 9 positions match TRBD1. Germline trimming cut 9 bases from V and 6 bases from J; bases unmatched to any gene: 6. This CDR3 is 13 amino acids long. The CDR3 protein is CASTGGAGQPQHF. DNA for the CDR3: TGTGCCAGTACAGGGGGCGCGGGTCAGCCCCAGCATTTT.

The sample holds one count of this clone. The rearrangement links TRBV6-4 to TRBJ1-1; D uncertain. The CDR3 runs 13 residues. Germline loops: CDR1 MRHNA, CDR2 SNTAGT. Trimming removed 4 bases from V and 1 base from J, with 7 bases in between. CDR3 bases: TGTGCCAGCAGTGTCCGAGGGAACACTGAAGCTTTCTTT. It encodes CASSVRGNTEAFF.

The gene calls are TRBV10-3 and TRBJ1-5; 9 bases agree with TRBD1. Germline values: CDR1 ENHRY, CDR2 SYGVKD. Trimming removed 8 bases from V and 4 bases from J; junction bases left unmatched: 6. The CDR3 spans 14 residues. In DNA, the CDR3 is TGTGCCATCGGTCAGACAGGGGGTAATCAGCCCCAGCATTTT. Protein product: CAIGQTGGNQPQHF.

The chain joins TRBV23-1 to TRBJ1-1; D call uncertain. TRBV23-1 is recorded as an ORF, its role being uncertain. CDR3 length: 10 residues. Trimming pared 4 bases from V and 11 bases from J, leaving 8 bases between. CDR3 coding DNA: TGCGCCAGCAGTCTAAACGCGGCTTTCTTT. Translation gives CASSLNAAFF.